Sequencing of this T cell receptor (beta chain) was carried out in a study of blood T cell repertoires in COVID-19. Study-level background: Both acute and convalescent COVID-19 samples were obtained from the United States, Italy and Spain.

V was clipped by 6 bases and J by 4 bases; unmatched bases: 4. This CDR3 has 13 residues. CDR1 and CDR2 (germline): WNHNN, SYGVQD (reference sequence). Authors' processing steps: By means of reference gene primer amplification, nucleated cell counts were estimated. Clones were sequenced by immunoSEQ multiplex PCR, and TCRdb holds only the in-frame ones, with some missing. The DNA gave D and trimming, while V, J and clone size come from that table. This repertoire shows 200,000 to 250,000 clones, around 87% found once; its top ten account for over 6%. The TCR originated in a woman between 70 and 85 years old with active or convalescent COVID-19. The sequenced material came from peripheral blood. The chain is built from TRBV10-1 and TRBJ1-1; 8 bases are a match to TRBD1. The CDR3 DNA reads as TGCGCCAGCAGCTACAGGGGGAGCACTGAAGCTTTCTTT. It codes for CASSYRGSTEAFF.